The subject of this entry is one T cell receptor (beta chain). Its specificity is unknown. This could be a read error, since a much larger clone is one nucleotide away. V shed 0 bases and J shed 3 bases, with 11 bases lying between them. The germline gives CDR1 SGHRS, CDR2 YFSETQ. The CDR3 is made up of 15 amino acids. A minimum of 6 micrograms of total RNA was extracted per sample. This sample was taken from a study of blood T cells in healthy people across ages. Next came a second PCR, run for about 7 to 12 cycles, which used a sample-barcoded 5' primer along with a J-beta primer mix. TCRdb re-derived calls from the 5' RACE reads in MiXCR, one entry per CDR3 protein. In the table there are hundreds of thousands of distinct CDR3 sequences, around 26% of which are singletons. Study-level results: Naive T cell percentage showed a strong correlation with TCR beta diversity. With donor CMV status unknown, expanded clonotype changes were possibly confounded.

The sequenced material came from blood. This chain uses TRBV5-1 with TRBJ2-3; D gene unclear. The clonotype comes from a woman of 80 years or more in good health. CDR3 sequence: CASSLGPVFTDTQYF. The CDR3 DNA is TGCGCCAGCAGCTTGGGACCAGTGTTTACAGATACGCAGTATTTT.